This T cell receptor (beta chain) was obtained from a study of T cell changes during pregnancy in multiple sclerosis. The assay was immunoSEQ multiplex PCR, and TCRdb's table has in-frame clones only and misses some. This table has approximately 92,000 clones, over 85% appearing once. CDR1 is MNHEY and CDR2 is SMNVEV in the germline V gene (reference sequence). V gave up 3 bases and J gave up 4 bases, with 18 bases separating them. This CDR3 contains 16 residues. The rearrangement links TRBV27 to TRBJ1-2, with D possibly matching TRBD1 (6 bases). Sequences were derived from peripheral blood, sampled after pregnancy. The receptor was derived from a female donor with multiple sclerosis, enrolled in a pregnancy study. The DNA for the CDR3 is TGTGCCAGCAGTTTTCTCACGGCAGGGGCCATCTATGGCTACACCTTC. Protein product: CASSFLTAGAIYGYTF.